A selection of T cell receptor beta chains follows, all from one sample in a study of cytotoxic CD8 clonotypes in ibrutinib-treated CLL. Here immunoSEQ multiplex PCR was the method, and the copy in TCRdb shows in-frame clones only, minus some. The table includes more than 200,000 clones, 70% detected once. The specimen comprised PBMCs, sampled after 24 months of ibrutinib treatment. These receptor sequences come from a human donor with chronic lymphocytic leukemia. CDR3s include the opening cysteine and the closing phenylalanine or tryptophan. The D gene is left open where the match is weak. Size tells how often a clone was seen (once, few, many) or the class of an expanded clone, and some rows leave it out.

v_gene	j_gene	abundance	d_gene	CDR3nt	CDR3aa
TRBV4-2	TRBJ2-1	few	TRBD2	TGTGCCAGCAGCCAAGACATTCTAGCGGGAGACTACAATGAGCAGTTCTTC	CASSQDILAGDYNEQFF
TRBV30	TRBJ1-2	few	.	TGTGCCTGGAGTCATTGGGGGCTGGGCTACACCTTC	CAWSHWGLGYTF
TRBV19	TRBJ2-1	.	TRBD2	TGTGCCAGTAGTAGGGAGGGGACTAGCGGATACAATGAGCAGTTCTTC	CASSREGTSGYNEQFF
TRBV13	TRBJ2-7	.	.	TGTGCCAGCAGCGCGGGTCCTCCTTTACTCTACGAGCAGTACTTC	CASSAGPPLLYEQYF
TRBV7-9	TRBJ2-3	.	.	TGTGCCGCACAGGGATTGAGCACAGATACGCAGTATTTT	CAAQGLSTDTQYF
TRBV18	TRBJ1-3	.	.	TGTGCCAGCTCAGATCAACAGAGCTCTGGAAACACCATATATTTT	CASSDQQSSGNTIYF
TRBV5-4	TRBJ2-3	once	TRBD1	TGTGCCAGCAGCCTCCAGGGGGCGGATACGCAGTATTTT	CASSLQGADTQYF
TRBV7-6	TRBJ1-1	.	TRBD1	TGTGCCAGCAGCCCAGTGGGACAGGGGGGCATGAACACTGAAGCTTTCTTT	CASSPVGQGGMNTEAFF
TRBV19	TRBJ1-2	.	.	TGTGCCAGTACGGCAGGGGCCTACCAGGACTACACCTTC	CASTAGAYQDYTF
TRBV9	TRBJ2-2	few	.	TGTGCCAGCAGCGTAGAACAGGGAAACACCGGGGAGCTGTTTTTT	CASSVEQGNTGELFF
TRBV6-5	TRBJ1-5	.	TRBD1	TGTGCCAGCAGTTTTACAGGGGGCAGCAATCAGCCCCAGCATTTT	CASSFTGGSNQPQHF
TRBV5-8	TRBJ1-3	.	TRBD1	TGTGCCAGCAGCACCGGGACAGGGTTTTTAGGAAACACCATATATTTT	CASSTGTGFLGNTIYF
TRBV27	TRBJ2-2	.	.	TGTGCCAGCCAAAGCAAAGGCGCGGGCACCGGGGAGCTGTTTTTT	CASQSKGAGTGELFF
TRBV30	TRBJ1-1	few	.	TGTGCCTGGAGTCGGTTAGAGAACACTGAAGCTTTCTTT	CAWSRLENTEAFF
TRBV29-1	TRBJ2-7	.	.	TGCAGCGTTGAAGATCAACGGGAAAGCTCCTACGAGCAGTACTTC	CSVEDQRESSYEQYF
TRBV5-6	TRBJ2-2	.	TRBD2	TGTGCCAGCAGCTCGGAGGCTAGCGGGAGCCGGGAGCTGTTTTTT	CASSSEASGSRELFF
TRBV7-9	TRBJ1-3	.	TRBD1	TGTGCCAGCAGCGCGACAGGGTCCAGCTCTGGAAACACCATATATTTT	CASSATGSSSGNTIYF
TRBV19	TRBJ2-7	.	.	TGTGCCAGTAGTCCCCGGGACATCTCCTACGAGCAGTACTTC	CASSPRDISYEQYF
TRBV27	TRBJ2-5	few	TRBD2	TGTGCCAGCAGTATGGGACTAGCGGGAAGGAAGACCCAGTACTTC	CASSMGLAGRKTQYF
TRBV15	TRBJ1-4	.	TRBD1	TGTGCCACCAGCAAAGAGGACAGGGCCGGTAATGAAAAACTGTTTTTT	CATSKEDRAGNEKLFF
TRBV6-1	TRBJ2-1	.	.	TGTGCCAGCTGTGAACATGGGAAGGAGCAGTTCTTC	CASCEHGKEQFF
TRBV5-4	TRBJ1-1	.	.	TGTGCCAGCAGCTCCCTTTCAGAGGGTGAAGCTTTCTTT	CASSSLSEGEAFF
TRBV11-2	TRBJ2-7	few	TRBD2	TGTGCCAGCAGTTCCCTGTCGACGGGAGGTTACGAGCAGTACTTC	CASSSLSTGGYEQYF
TRBV9	TRBJ2-1	.	TRBD2	TGTGCCAGCAGTGAAGGTGCGGGAGGCCAATCATACAATGAGCAGTTCTTC	CASSEGAGGQSYNEQFF
TRBV18	TRBJ2-2	few	.	TGTGCCAGCTCACTCGGGCGCACCGGGGAGCTGTTTTTT	CASSLGRTGELFF
TRBV5-1	TRBJ1-1	.	.	TGCGCCAGCAGCTTGATTCGGGGGAACACTGAAGCTTTCTTT	CASSLIRGNTEAFF
TRBV28	TRBJ1-1	.	.	TGTGCCAGCAGTCCTGGGACACCCAACACTGAAGCTTTCTTT	CASSPGTPNTEAFF
TRBV18	TRBJ2-7	.	TRBD2	TGTGCCAGCTCACCACCGGGGCTAGCGGGGGCCTACGAGCAGTACTTC	CASSPPGLAGAYEQYF
TRBV6-4	TRBJ2-7	.	.	TGTGCCATATTCCCGGGGGAGAGACCCTCCTACGAGCAGTACTTC	CAIFPGERPSYEQYF
TRBV5-6	TRBJ2-7	.	.	TGTGCCAGCAGCCCCCTTGCGGGACAGACGTTTTCCTACGAGCAGTACTTC	CASSPLAGQTFSYEQYF
TRBV7-9	TRBJ2-7	.	.	TGTGCCAGTCGGCTTGGAAACGAGCAGTACTTC	CASRLGNEQYF
TRBV4-2	TRBJ2-1	.	.	TGTGCCAGCAGCCAAGAGGTCAGGTTCTCCTACAATGAGCAGTTCTTC	CASSQEVRFSYNEQFF
TRBV28	TRBJ2-1	.	.	TGTGCCAGCAGTCCGACAACAGGGTCGAGGGGCAATGAGCAGTTCTTC	CASSPTTGSRGNEQFF
TRBV7-6	TRBJ2-3	.	TRBD2	TGTGCCAGCAGCTGGCCGGGAGGGACGTACACAGATACGCAGTATTTT	CASSWPGGTYTDTQYF
TRBV2	TRBJ2-5	.	.	TGTGCCAGCAGTGGAGGACATCAAGAGACCCAGTACTTC	CASSGGHQETQYF
TRBV6-5	TRBJ1-1	.	.	TGTGCCAGCACGTTTAATAGCCTAGGGGCTGAAGCTTTCTTT	CASTFNSLGAEAFF
TRBV7-3	TRBJ2-7	few	.	TGTGCGTCGAGTCCGAACGGGCTTAAGCAGTACTTC	CASSPNGLKQYF
TRBV7-2	TRBJ1-5	once	.	TGTGCCAGCACCGAACTGGGTAGGGGGTTTCAGCCCCAGCATTTT	CASTELGRGFQPQHF
TRBV19	TRBJ1-2	few	.	TGTGCCAGTAGTAACGCCTATGGCTACACCTTC	CASSNAYGYTF
TRBV27	TRBJ1-5	.	.	TGTGCCAGCAGTTTAATGGGTCAGCCCCAGCATTTT	CASSLMGQPQHF
TRBV29-1	TRBJ2-7	once	TRBD1	TGCAGCGTCGACGGACAGGGGAGGGGGTACGAGCAGTACTTC	CSVDGQGRGYEQYF
TRBV10-2	TRBJ1-4	few	.	TGCGCCAGCAGTGAGATAGGGACGGAGAGGGAAAAACTGTTTTTT	CASSEIGTEREKLFF
TRBV7-7	TRBJ2-2	.	.	TGTGCTAGCAGCTTAGACACCCTCACCGGGGAGCTGTTTTTT	CASSLDTLTGELFF
TRBV7-2	TRBJ2-5	.	.	TGTGCCAGCAGCTCGCCGGGACCCCAAGAGACCCAGTACTTC	CASSSPGPQETQYF
TRBV10-2	TRBJ2-7	.	.	TGCGCCAGCAGCACTCAGGGGATGAACTCCTACGAGCAGTACTTC	CASSTQGMNSYEQYF
TRBV11-2	TRBJ2-7	.	.	TGTGCCAGCAGCTCTTCCGGGACACGGACGAACGAGCAGTACTTC	CASSSSGTRTNEQYF
TRBV9	TRBJ2-5	.	TRBD2	TGTGCCAGCAGCACAGGACTAGCGGGAGGAGAGACCCAGTACTTC	CASSTGLAGGETQYF
TRBV18	TRBJ2-3	.	.	TGTGCCAGCTCACCACCCCCAGGCGGGAGCACAGATACGCAGTATTTT	CASSPPPGGSTDTQYF
TRBV5-4	TRBJ1-2	.	.	TGTGCCAGCAGCCTATGGAGAGCTTCTAACTATGGCTACACCTTC	CASSLWRASNYGYTF
TRBV18	TRBJ1-5	.	.	TGTGCCAGCTCACTGGCCGACCGCGGGCCCCAGCATTTT	CASSLADRGPQHF
TRBV29-1	TRBJ2-7	.	TRBD1	TGCAGCGTAAGGACAGGGGGAGGCGAGCAGTACTTC	CSVRTGGGEQYF
TRBV5-1	TRBJ2-7	.	TRBD1	TGCGCCAGCAGCAAAGGGACAGGGACTTCCTACGAGCAGTACTTC	CASSKGTGTSYEQYF
TRBV11-2	TRBJ2-5	few	.	TGTGCCAGCAGCTTTAGGGGCACCCAAGAGACCCAGTACTTC	CASSFRGTQETQYF
TRBV11-2	TRBJ2-7	.	.	TGTGCCAGCAGCTTAGATCCAGCGGGCGCCTACGAGCAGTACTTC	CASSLDPAGAYEQYF
TRBV30	TRBJ2-7	.	.	TGTGCCTGGAGCAGGGGCGACCACGAGCAGTACTTC	CAWSRGDHEQYF
TRBV9	TRBJ2-1	.	.	TGTGCCAGCAGCGCCCCCGGGACTGATTACAATGAGCAGTTCTTC	CASSAPGTDYNEQFF
TRBV15	TRBJ2-7	.	.	TGTGCCACCAGCAGAGATCAGGGGGGGGAGCAGTACTTC	CATSRDQGGEQYF